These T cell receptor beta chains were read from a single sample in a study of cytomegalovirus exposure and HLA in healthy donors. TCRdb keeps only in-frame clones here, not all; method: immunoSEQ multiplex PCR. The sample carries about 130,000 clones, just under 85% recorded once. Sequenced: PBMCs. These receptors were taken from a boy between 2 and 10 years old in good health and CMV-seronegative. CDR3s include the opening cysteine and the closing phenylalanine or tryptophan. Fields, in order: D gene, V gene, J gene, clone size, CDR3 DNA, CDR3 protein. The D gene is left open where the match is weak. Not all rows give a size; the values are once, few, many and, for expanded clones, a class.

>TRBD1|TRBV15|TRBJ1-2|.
TGTGCCACCAGCAGAGAACCGGGACAGGGGGGTCTTGGCTACACCTTC
CATSREPGQGGLGYTF
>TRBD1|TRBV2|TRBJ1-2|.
TGTGCCAGCAGTCCCGACAGGGGGCCCTATGGCTACACCTTC
CASSPDRGPYGYTF
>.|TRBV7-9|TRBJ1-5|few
TGTGCCAGCAGCGCCTCGGGGGGGGGCAATCAGCCCCAGCATTTT
CASSASGGGNQPQHF
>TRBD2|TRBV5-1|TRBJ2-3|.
TGCGCCAGCAGCTCGCGGGGGGTGGGCACAGATACGCAGTATTTT
CASSSRGVGTDTQYF
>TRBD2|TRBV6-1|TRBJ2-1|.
TGTGCCAGCAGTGCCTTTAGCGGGAGGGGACACAATGAGCAGTTCTTC
CASSAFSGRGHNEQFF
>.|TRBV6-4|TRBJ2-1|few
TGTGCCAGCAGTGACTCGAGTGGCTCCTACAATGAGCAGTTCTTC
CASSDSSGSYNEQFF
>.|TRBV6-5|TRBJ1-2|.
TGTGCCAGCAGGTTACATCAGGGTTTGGGATATGGCTACACCTTC
CASRLHQGLGYGYTF
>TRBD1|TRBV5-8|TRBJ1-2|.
TGTGCCAGCAGCTTGGACAGGGGGCGTGGCTACACCTTC
CASSLDRGRGYTF
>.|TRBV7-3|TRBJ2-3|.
TGTGCCAGCAGCTCCGGGATCAACACAGATACGCAGTATTTT
CASSSGINTDTQYF
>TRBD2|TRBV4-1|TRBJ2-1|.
TGCGCCAGCAGCAGTACTAGCGGGGGCTACAATGAGCAGTTCTTC
CASSSTSGGYNEQFF
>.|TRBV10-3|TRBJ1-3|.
TGTGCCGTAAGAATGAGCTCTGGAAACACCATATATTTT
CAVRMSSGNTIYF
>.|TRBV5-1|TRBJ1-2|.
TGCGCCAGCAGCTTGGAACGTCAGGGCAGGGGTGGCTACACCTTC
CASSLERQGRGGYTF
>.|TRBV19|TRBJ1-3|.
TGTGCCAGTAGTGTGGGACTGATCTCTGGAAACACCATATATTTT
CASSVGLISGNTIYF
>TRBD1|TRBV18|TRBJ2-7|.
TGTGCCAGCTCACCTCAGGGGGATTTGTCCTACGAGCAGTACTTC
CASSPQGDLSYEQYF
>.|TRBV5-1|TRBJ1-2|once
TGCGCCAGCAGCACAGGGTCTGGTGGCTACACCTTC
CASSTGSGGYTF
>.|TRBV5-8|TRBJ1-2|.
TGTGCCAGCAGCTCGCGTAAGGGGCGAAACTATGGCTACACCTTC
CASSSRKGRNYGYTF
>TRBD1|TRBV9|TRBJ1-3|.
TGTGCCAGCAGCGTCACAGGGGGCTCTGGAAACACCATATATTTT
CASSVTGGSGNTIYF
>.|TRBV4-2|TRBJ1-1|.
TGTGCCAGCAGCCAAGAAGACAGTTTCATGAACACTGAAGCTTTCTTT
CASSQEDSFMNTEAFF
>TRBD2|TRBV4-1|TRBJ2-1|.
TGCGCCAGCAGCCAAGAGCCGGGACTAGCGGGGGAGCTAACCTACAATGAGCAGTTCTTC
CASSQEPGLAGELTYNEQFF
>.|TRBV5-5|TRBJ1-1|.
TGTGCCAGCAGCTTAGACATAAACACTGAAGCTTTCTTT
CASSLDINTEAFF
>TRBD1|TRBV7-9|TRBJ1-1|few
TGTGCCAGCAGCTCACCCCGGGACAGGGGGCTAGGGGAAGCTTTCTTT
CASSSPRDRGLGEAFF
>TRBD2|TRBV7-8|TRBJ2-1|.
TGTGCCAGCAGCTTTTTGAGCGGGAGTAACTCCAATGAGCAGTTCTTC
CASSFLSGSNSNEQFF
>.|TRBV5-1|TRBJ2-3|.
TGCGCCAGCAGCTTGGCCGAACAGGGACCCCCAGATACGCAGTATTTT
CASSLAEQGPPDTQYF
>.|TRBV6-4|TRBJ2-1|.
TGTGCCAGCAGCGGGAAACCCCATCATGAGCAGTTCTTC
CASSGKPHHEQFF
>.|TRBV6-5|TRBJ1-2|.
TGTGCCAGCAGTTACTCGAAACAGGGCCGGCGAGGCTACACCTTC
CASSYSKQGRRGYTF
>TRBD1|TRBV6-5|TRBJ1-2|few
TGTGCCAGCAGGACAGGGGCGCTCTATGGCTACACCTTC
CASRTGALYGYTF
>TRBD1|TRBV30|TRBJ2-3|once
TGTGCCTGGAGTGCCCGACGACAGGGGGCGACGCAGTATTTT
CAWSARRQGATQYF
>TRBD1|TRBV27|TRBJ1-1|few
TGTGCCAGCAGCCCACTCGACAGGGGCGTGAACACTGAAGCTTTCTTT
CASSPLDRGVNTEAFF
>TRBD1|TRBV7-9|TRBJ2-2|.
TGTGCCAGCAGCCCCCGGACAGGGGCTAACGGGGAGCTGTTTTTT
CASSPRTGANGELFF
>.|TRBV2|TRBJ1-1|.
TGTGCCAGCATACCGGAGGTGGGCGGGACTGAAGCTTTCTTT
CASIPEVGGTEAFF
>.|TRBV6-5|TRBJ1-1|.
TGTGCCAGCAGTTACTCGGAGGATCTGAACACTGAAGCTTTCTTT
CASSYSEDLNTEAFF
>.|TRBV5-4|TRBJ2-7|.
TGTGCCAGCAGCTTGGGGGAAGGGGACTACGAGCAGTACTTC
CASSLGEGDYEQYF
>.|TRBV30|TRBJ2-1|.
TGTGCCTGGAGGTACCGCGGGGGCGTTTATGGTGAGCAGTTCTTC
CAWRYRGGVYGEQFF
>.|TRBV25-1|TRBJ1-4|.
TGTGCCAGCAGTGACAGGGTCACAACTAATGAAAAACTGTTTTTT
CASSDRVTTNEKLFF
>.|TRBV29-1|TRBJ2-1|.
TGCAGCGTCTGGACAGCTATCCGGCTGGGTGAGCAGTTCTTC
CSVWTAIRLGEQFF
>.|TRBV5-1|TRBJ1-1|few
TGCGCCAGCAGCTTGACAGGGTGGAATACTGAAGCTTTCTTT
CASSLTGWNTEAFF
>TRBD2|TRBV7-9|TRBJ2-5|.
TGTGCCAGCAGGGGACTAGCGGAACAAGAGACCCAGTACTTC
CASRGLAEQETQYF
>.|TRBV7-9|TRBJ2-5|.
TGTTCCAGCAGCTTAGGCTCCGGGGGGCCGAGGGAGACCCAGTACTTC
CSSSLGSGGPRETQYF
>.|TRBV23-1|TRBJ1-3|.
TGCGCCAGCAGTCTTCAATCGAAAACCAGCGCTGGAAACACCATATATTTT
CASSLQSKTSAGNTIYF
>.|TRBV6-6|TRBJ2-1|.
TGTGCCAGCAGTTACCCGGAGGGGGGGGGTGAGCAGTTCTTC
CASSYPEGGGEQFF
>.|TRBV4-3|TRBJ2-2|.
TGCGCCAGCAGCCAAGTAAGGCACAGCGGCACCGGGGAGCTGTTTTTT
CASSQVRHSGTGELFF
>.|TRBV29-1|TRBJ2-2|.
TGCAGCGCTACCGGGACTCTCGAGAACACCGGGGAGCTGTTTTTT
CSATGTLENTGELFF
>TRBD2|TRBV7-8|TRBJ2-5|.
TGTGCCAGCAGCTTAGGGGGGGAGGGAGAGACCCAGTACTTC
CASSLGGEGETQYF
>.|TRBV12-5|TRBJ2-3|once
TGTGCTAGTGGAGAGGCGGGGCGGAATACAGATACGCAGTATTTT
CASGEAGRNTDTQYF
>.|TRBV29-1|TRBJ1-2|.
TGCAGCGTTGTGTTAATCCAAGGGAGGGGCTACACCTTC
CSVVLIQGRGYTF
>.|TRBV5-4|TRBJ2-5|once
TGTGCCAGCGCCGCCGGGACACAAGAGACCCAGTACTTC
CASAAGTQETQYF
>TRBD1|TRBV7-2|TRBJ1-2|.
TGTGCCAGCAGCCCACCGGGACAGATTAACTATGGCTACACCTTC
CASSPPGQINYGYTF
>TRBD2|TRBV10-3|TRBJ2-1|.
TGTGCCGTCAAGGGACTAGCGGAGACGTACAATGAGCAGTTCTTC
CAVKGLAETYNEQFF
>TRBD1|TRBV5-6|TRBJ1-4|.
TGTGCCAGCAGTCCGGCACAGGGACAGATTAATGAAAAACTGTTTTTT
CASSPAQGQINEKLFF
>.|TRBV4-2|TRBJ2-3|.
TGTGCCAGCAGCCCAGGCAGGTCAGAACCAGATACGCAGTATTTT
CASSPGRSEPDTQYF
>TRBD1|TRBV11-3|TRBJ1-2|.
TGTGCCAGCAGCTTCCGGGACAGGGGGACTGATAACTATGGCTACACCTTC
CASSFRDRGTDNYGYTF
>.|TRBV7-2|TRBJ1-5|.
TGTGCCAGCAGCTTTAAGGTGTCGGGTCAGCCCCAGCATTTT
CASSFKVSGQPQHF
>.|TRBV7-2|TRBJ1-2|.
TGTGCCAGCAGCTTAGGGGGAGGGAACTATGGCTACACCTTC
CASSLGGGNYGYTF